These T cell receptor beta chains were read from a single sample in a study of T cells in Graves' hyperthyroidism and ophthalmopathy. TCRdb itself ran the multiplex PCR reads through MiXCR, one entry per CDR3 protein. The sample yields some 500,000 distinct CDR3 sequences, around an eighth seen once. Sequenced: blood. These receptors all come from a woman between 18 and 29 years old with Graves' hyperthyroidism. The CDR3 runs from the conserved cysteine through the conserved F or W. The D gene is left open where the match is weak. Size is omitted from some rows. Given values are once, few, many or a class for expanded clones.

clone_size	j_call	v_call	d_call	cdr3_aa	cdr3_nt
few	TRBJ1-2	TRBV9	TRBD1	CASSVGDREELWYGYTF	TGTGCCAGCAGCGTTGGGGACAGGGAAGAACTATGGTATGGCTACACCTTC
many	TRBJ1-2	TRBV30	NA	CARWGQSGYGYTF	TGTGCCCGGTGGGGGCAATCTGGCTATGGCTACACCTTC
NA	TRBJ2-2	TRBV29-1	TRBD2	CSALAGAGELFF	TGCAGCGCTTTAGCGGGAGCCGGGGAGCTGTTTTTT
few	TRBJ1-4	TRBV7-9	NA	CASSFWAPMGVRGKLFF	TGTGCCAGCAGCTTCTGGGCACCAATGGGGGTGAGGGGAAAACTGTTTTTT
many	TRBJ2-3	TRBV7-7	NA	CASTPAGNADTQYF	TGTGCCAGCACCCCTGCGGGTAATGCAGATACGCAGTATTTT
many	TRBJ2-7	TRBV20-1	TRBD1	CSASDRAYEQYF	TGCAGTGCTAGTGACAGGGCCTACGAGCAGTACTTC
many	TRBJ2-5	TRBV19	NA	CASSMGQSHQETQYF	TGTGCCAGTAGTATGGGGCAGAGCCATCAAGAGACCCAGTACTTC
many	TRBJ2-5	TRBV2	NA	CASSGQGGGQETQYF	TGTGCCAGCAGTGGTCAGGGAGGAGGGCAAGAGACCCAGTACTTC
many	TRBJ2-1	TRBV20-1	TRBD2	CSARDSPASGSDSYNEQFF	TGCAGTGCTAGAGATTCCCCAGCTAGCGGGAGTGACTCCTACAATGAGCAGTTCTTC
many	TRBJ1-2	TRBV11-2	NA	CASSDSAYGYTF	TGTGCCAGCAGCGACAGCGCTTATGGCTACACCTTC
many	TRBJ2-1	TRBV7-3	NA	CASSLQVSEYNEQFF	TGTGCCAGCAGCTTACAGGTTAGCGAGTACAATGAGCAGTTCTTC
many	TRBJ2-5	TRBV11-3	NA	CASSLGAVGRVETQYF	TGTGCCAGCAGCTTAGGGGCGGTTGGGCGTGTGGAGACCCAGTACTTC
NA	TRBJ2-1	TRBV5-1	NA	CASSRDPGNEQCF	TGCGCCAGCAGCCGGGACCCCGGTAATGAGCAGTGCTTC
NA	TRBJ2-1	TRBV5-1	TRBD2	CASSLVTSGSAHNEQFF	TGCGCCAGCAGCTTGGTTACTAGCGGGAGTGCCCACAATGAGCAGTTCTTC
many	TRBJ1-2	TRBV27	TRBD1	CASSLSTGTGYGYTF	TGTGCCAGCAGTTTATCGACCGGGACAGGCTATGGCTACACCTTC
NA	TRBJ2-1	TRBV7-9	TRBD2	CASSLAPASGAYNEQFF	TGTGCCAGCAGCTTAGCCCCAGCTAGCGGAGCCTACAATGAGCAGTTCTTC
NA	TRBJ2-3	TRBV20-1	NA	CSALGGAGATDTQYF	TGCAGTGCCTTGGGGGGGGCAGGGGCCACAGATACGCAGTATTTT
many	TRBJ2-7	TRBV6-1	NA	CASSETTGAYYEQYF	TGTGCCAGCAGTGAAACGACAGGAGCATACTACGAGCAGTACTTC
many	TRBJ2-4	TRBV12-3/TRBV12-4	TRBD1	CASSFRDRGSKNIQYF	TGTGCCAGCAGTTTTAGGGACAGGGGCTCAAAAAACATTCAGTACTTC
NA	TRBJ2-1	TRBV7-3	TRBD2	CASSSQGLAEYNEQFF	TGTGCCAGCAGCTCCCAAGGACTAGCGGAGTACAATGAGCAGTTCTTC
NA	TRBJ2-3	TRBV30	TRBD1	CAWSVPQGASTDTQYF	TGTGCCTGGAGTGTACCCCAGGGGGCGAGCACAGATACGCAGTATTTT
NA	TRBJ2-1	TRBV7-9	TRBD2	CASSLVGTSGDSYNEQFF	TGTGCCAGCAGCTTAGTTGGGACTAGCGGGGATTCCTACAATGAGCAGTTCTTC
NA	TRBJ2-2	TRBV7-3	NA	CASSLYGLTGELFF	TGTGCCAGCAGCTTATATGGGCTCACCGGGGAGCTGTTTTTT
many	TRBJ1-5	TRBV24-1	NA	CATSPGQSNQPQHF	TGTGCCACCAGTCCAGGCCAGAGCAATCAGCCCCAGCATTTT
few	TRBJ2-3	TRBV29-1	TRBD2	CSVRGTSGLTDTQYF	TGCAGCGTACGTGGGACTAGCGGACTCACAGATACGCAGTATTTT
NA	TRBJ2-2	TRBV24-1	NA	CATGDVQEITGELFF	TGTGCCACCGGTGATGTACAGGAGATCACCGGGGAGCTGTTTTTT
many	TRBJ1-1	TRBV11-3	NA	CASSSRQDIEAFF	TGTGCCAGCAGCTCGAGACAGGACATTGAAGCTTTCTTT
many	TRBJ1-1	TRBV20-1	TRBD1	CSASRYLRGQDTEAFF	TGCAGTGCTAGCCGGTACCTCAGGGGGCAGGACACTGAAGCTTTCTTT
few	TRBJ2-1	TRBV24-1	TRBD2	CATSVSVGLAGYNEQFF	TGTGCCACCAGTGTCTCCGTGGGACTAGCGGGCTACAATGAGCAGTTCTTC
many	TRBJ2-1	TRBV14	TRBD1	CASSQDRGPTTLQFF	TGTGCCAGCAGCCAGGACAGGGGACCTACAACCCTTCAGTTCTTC
few	TRBJ2-1	TRBV20-1	NA	CSASQVVYNEQFF	TGCAGTGCTAGTCAGGTAGTATACAATGAGCAGTTCTTC
many	TRBJ2-5	TRBV20-1	NA	CSALADQETQYF	TGCAGTGCCCTAGCCGACCAAGAGACCCAGTACTTC
many	TRBJ2-5	TRBV27	TRBD2	CASSLGTSGRRETQYF	TGTGCCAGCAGCCTAGGGACTAGCGGGAGGAGGGAGACCCAGTACTTC
many	TRBJ2-2	TRBV12-3/TRBV12-4	TRBD1	CASSLDRGRTGELFF	TGTGCCAGCAGTTTAGACAGGGGGCGAACCGGGGAGCTGTTTTTT
many	TRBJ1-4	TRBV2	TRBD1	CASSGFGQARFNNEKLFF	TGTGCCAGCAGCGGATTTGGACAGGCACGCTTCAATAATGAAAAACTGTTTTTT
many	TRBJ2-1	TRBV7-6	TRBD2	CASSISGTSGRRADEQFF	TGTGCCAGCAGCATTTCCGGGACTAGCGGGAGAAGGGCGGATGAGCAGTTCTTC
NA	TRBJ2-7	TRBV2	NA	CASRSDTHEQYF	TGTGCCAGCAGGTCGGACACCCACGAGCAGTACTTC
few	TRBJ2-4	TRBV3-1	NA	CASSQYGTQNIQYF	TGTGCCAGCAGCCAGTACGGGACCCAAAACATTCAGTACTTC
many	TRBJ2-1	TRBV28	TRBD2	CASSPQGTSEYNEQFF	TGTGCCAGCAGTCCTCAAGGGACTAGCGAGTACAATGAGCAGTTCTTC
many	TRBJ2-5	TRBV30	NA	CALDGGVETQYF	TGTGCCTTGGACGGTGGGGTGGAGACCCAGTACTTC
many	TRBJ2-3	TRBV6-5	NA	CASSYRGMADTQYF	TGTGCCAGCAGTTACCGCGGGATGGCGGATACGCAGTATTTT